One and the same sample provided the 6 T cell receptor beta chains below, sequenced in a study of T cells after yellow fever vaccination. Each CDR3 protein gets one entry after TCRdb re-called the 5' RACE reads with MiXCR. The data hold over 65,000 distinct CDR3 sequences, with 10% to 15% observed a single time. Sequences were derived from CD8+ T cells not binding an NS4B(214-222) dextramer, sorted from PBMCs, sampled more than 20 days after the first yellow fever vaccination. These receptors all come from a man between 18 and 29 years old who received the YFV17D yellow fever vaccine.

The chain joins TRBV5-1 to TRBJ2-2, with 8 nucleotides matching TRBD1. CDR3 size: 15 residues. Germline CDR1 is SGHRS and CDR2 is YFSETQ. The trim removed 3 bases at V and 6 bases at J, leaving 7 bases unmatched. CDR3 DNA sequence: TGCGCCAGCAGCTACCGGGACAGGTATTCCGGGGAGCTGTTTTTT. This translates into CASSYRDRYSGELFF.

The J gene is TRBJ2-5, the V gene TRBV7-8; the D is unclear. The CDR3 runs to 14 residues. The V gene's germline CDR1 is SGHVS and CDR2 FQNEAQ. Trimming took off 7 bases at V and 3 bases at J, with 15 bases between the two ends. The DNA for the CDR3 is TGTGCCAGCATGTTAATGACGGGTAAAGAGACCCAGTACTTC. It yields the protein CASMLMTGKETQYF. The entire variable domain, with the rest obtained from reference TRBV7-8 and TRBJ2-5, is as follows: GAGVSQSPRYKVAKRGQDVALRCDPISGHVSLFWYQQALGQGPEFLTYFQNEAQLDKSGLPSDRFFAERPEGSVSTLKIQRTQQEDSAVYLCASMLMTGKETQYFGPGTRLLVL.

This clonotype was recorded at least ten times. The V gene is TRBV25-1, the J gene TRBJ2-2, with 7 bases matching TRBD2. Germline CDR1 reads MGHDK; CDR2 reads SYGVNS. The CDR3 runs 14 residues. The V gene end was trimmed by 3 bases and the J gene end by 6 bases; junction bases not matched to a gene: 4. CDR3 amino acids: CASSEAGEAGELFF. The DNA for the CDR3 is TGTGCCAGCAGTGAGGCGGGGGAGGCCGGGGAGCTGTTTTTT.

The chain couples TRBV20-1 to TRBJ2-1, with D possibly called TRBD1 or TRBD2 (5 bases each). Trimming took off 3 bases at V and 3 bases at J, with 12 bases between the two ends. In germline, CDR1 is DFQATT, CDR2 SNEGSKA (reference sequence). The CDR3 spans 14 residues. CDR3 sequence reads: CSASRGTYYNEQFF. The CDR3 DNA reads TGCAGTGCTAGTCGAGGGACCTACTACAATGAGCAGTTCTTC.

The rearrangement joins TRBV7-6 to TRBJ1-5; D gene uncertain. Germline-derived CDR1 and CDR2 are SGHVS and FNYEAQ. The CDR3 consists of 14 residues. Trimming shortened V by 3 bases and J by 2 bases, and 8 bases separated the two germline ends. The CDR3 is CASSFGPGNQPQHF. The DNA of the CDR3 is TGTGCCAGCAGCTTCGGCCCCGGCAATCAGCCCCAGCATTTT. The full variable domain, in which reference TRBV7-6 and TRBJ1-5 provide the parts outside the CDR3, is GAGVSQSPRYKVTKRGQDVALRCDPISGHVSLYWYRQALGQGPEFLTYFNYEAQQDKSGLPNDRFSAERPEGSISTLTIQRTEQRDSAMYRCASSFGPGNQPQHFGDGTRLSIL.

This clonotype was seen at least ten times. The chain is built from TRBV29-1 and TRBJ2-7, with unresolved D. Looked up from germline, CDR1 is SQVTM and CDR2 is ANQGSEA. This CDR3 has 14 residues. Trimming cost V 5 bases and J 0 bases, with 14 bases left between them. The CDR3 here is CSVFLDSSSYEQYF. The CDR3 nucleotides read TGCAGCGTTTTCCTAGACTCAAGCTCCTACGAGCAGTACTTC.